The entry that follows covers one T cell receptor beta chain sequence. The target antigen is unknown. The junction and the germline gene differ at one end; a read error may be behind it. Though probably carrying unrecorded immune exposures, donors were nominally healthy at sampling. This sample is drawn from a study of cytomegalovirus exposure and HLA in healthy donors. The CDR3 runs to 18 residues. Germline CDR1 is SQVTM and CDR2 is ANQGSEA. Study outcomes and limitations: When analyzed later, the rates of TCR association showed variation by HLA locus, with DRB1 the most and HLA-C the fewest. In a later analysis, productive TCRs from donors in an Asian-associated ancestry cluster reportedly carried fewer N-insertions than the cohort mean. Later genetic work tied a missense DCLRE1C variant to beta-chain V and J trimming.

Vbeta (60) and Jbeta (13) primers were used in the PCR. Only in-frame clones appear in the TCRdb table, and some are missing; sequencing was by immunoSEQ multiplex PCR. The table records 200,000 to 250,000 clones, about 70% of them present only once. Material for sequencing was PBMCs. The origin of this receptor is a woman aged 25 to 39 in good health and CMV-seronegative. The chain is built from TRBV29-1 and TRBJ2-2; 8 bases fit TRBD1. In DNA, the CDR3 is TGCAGCGCCGCCCATCGTCCGGGACAGGCGGCGAGGCACCGGGGAGCTGTTTTT. As protein: CSAAHRPGQAARHRGAVF.